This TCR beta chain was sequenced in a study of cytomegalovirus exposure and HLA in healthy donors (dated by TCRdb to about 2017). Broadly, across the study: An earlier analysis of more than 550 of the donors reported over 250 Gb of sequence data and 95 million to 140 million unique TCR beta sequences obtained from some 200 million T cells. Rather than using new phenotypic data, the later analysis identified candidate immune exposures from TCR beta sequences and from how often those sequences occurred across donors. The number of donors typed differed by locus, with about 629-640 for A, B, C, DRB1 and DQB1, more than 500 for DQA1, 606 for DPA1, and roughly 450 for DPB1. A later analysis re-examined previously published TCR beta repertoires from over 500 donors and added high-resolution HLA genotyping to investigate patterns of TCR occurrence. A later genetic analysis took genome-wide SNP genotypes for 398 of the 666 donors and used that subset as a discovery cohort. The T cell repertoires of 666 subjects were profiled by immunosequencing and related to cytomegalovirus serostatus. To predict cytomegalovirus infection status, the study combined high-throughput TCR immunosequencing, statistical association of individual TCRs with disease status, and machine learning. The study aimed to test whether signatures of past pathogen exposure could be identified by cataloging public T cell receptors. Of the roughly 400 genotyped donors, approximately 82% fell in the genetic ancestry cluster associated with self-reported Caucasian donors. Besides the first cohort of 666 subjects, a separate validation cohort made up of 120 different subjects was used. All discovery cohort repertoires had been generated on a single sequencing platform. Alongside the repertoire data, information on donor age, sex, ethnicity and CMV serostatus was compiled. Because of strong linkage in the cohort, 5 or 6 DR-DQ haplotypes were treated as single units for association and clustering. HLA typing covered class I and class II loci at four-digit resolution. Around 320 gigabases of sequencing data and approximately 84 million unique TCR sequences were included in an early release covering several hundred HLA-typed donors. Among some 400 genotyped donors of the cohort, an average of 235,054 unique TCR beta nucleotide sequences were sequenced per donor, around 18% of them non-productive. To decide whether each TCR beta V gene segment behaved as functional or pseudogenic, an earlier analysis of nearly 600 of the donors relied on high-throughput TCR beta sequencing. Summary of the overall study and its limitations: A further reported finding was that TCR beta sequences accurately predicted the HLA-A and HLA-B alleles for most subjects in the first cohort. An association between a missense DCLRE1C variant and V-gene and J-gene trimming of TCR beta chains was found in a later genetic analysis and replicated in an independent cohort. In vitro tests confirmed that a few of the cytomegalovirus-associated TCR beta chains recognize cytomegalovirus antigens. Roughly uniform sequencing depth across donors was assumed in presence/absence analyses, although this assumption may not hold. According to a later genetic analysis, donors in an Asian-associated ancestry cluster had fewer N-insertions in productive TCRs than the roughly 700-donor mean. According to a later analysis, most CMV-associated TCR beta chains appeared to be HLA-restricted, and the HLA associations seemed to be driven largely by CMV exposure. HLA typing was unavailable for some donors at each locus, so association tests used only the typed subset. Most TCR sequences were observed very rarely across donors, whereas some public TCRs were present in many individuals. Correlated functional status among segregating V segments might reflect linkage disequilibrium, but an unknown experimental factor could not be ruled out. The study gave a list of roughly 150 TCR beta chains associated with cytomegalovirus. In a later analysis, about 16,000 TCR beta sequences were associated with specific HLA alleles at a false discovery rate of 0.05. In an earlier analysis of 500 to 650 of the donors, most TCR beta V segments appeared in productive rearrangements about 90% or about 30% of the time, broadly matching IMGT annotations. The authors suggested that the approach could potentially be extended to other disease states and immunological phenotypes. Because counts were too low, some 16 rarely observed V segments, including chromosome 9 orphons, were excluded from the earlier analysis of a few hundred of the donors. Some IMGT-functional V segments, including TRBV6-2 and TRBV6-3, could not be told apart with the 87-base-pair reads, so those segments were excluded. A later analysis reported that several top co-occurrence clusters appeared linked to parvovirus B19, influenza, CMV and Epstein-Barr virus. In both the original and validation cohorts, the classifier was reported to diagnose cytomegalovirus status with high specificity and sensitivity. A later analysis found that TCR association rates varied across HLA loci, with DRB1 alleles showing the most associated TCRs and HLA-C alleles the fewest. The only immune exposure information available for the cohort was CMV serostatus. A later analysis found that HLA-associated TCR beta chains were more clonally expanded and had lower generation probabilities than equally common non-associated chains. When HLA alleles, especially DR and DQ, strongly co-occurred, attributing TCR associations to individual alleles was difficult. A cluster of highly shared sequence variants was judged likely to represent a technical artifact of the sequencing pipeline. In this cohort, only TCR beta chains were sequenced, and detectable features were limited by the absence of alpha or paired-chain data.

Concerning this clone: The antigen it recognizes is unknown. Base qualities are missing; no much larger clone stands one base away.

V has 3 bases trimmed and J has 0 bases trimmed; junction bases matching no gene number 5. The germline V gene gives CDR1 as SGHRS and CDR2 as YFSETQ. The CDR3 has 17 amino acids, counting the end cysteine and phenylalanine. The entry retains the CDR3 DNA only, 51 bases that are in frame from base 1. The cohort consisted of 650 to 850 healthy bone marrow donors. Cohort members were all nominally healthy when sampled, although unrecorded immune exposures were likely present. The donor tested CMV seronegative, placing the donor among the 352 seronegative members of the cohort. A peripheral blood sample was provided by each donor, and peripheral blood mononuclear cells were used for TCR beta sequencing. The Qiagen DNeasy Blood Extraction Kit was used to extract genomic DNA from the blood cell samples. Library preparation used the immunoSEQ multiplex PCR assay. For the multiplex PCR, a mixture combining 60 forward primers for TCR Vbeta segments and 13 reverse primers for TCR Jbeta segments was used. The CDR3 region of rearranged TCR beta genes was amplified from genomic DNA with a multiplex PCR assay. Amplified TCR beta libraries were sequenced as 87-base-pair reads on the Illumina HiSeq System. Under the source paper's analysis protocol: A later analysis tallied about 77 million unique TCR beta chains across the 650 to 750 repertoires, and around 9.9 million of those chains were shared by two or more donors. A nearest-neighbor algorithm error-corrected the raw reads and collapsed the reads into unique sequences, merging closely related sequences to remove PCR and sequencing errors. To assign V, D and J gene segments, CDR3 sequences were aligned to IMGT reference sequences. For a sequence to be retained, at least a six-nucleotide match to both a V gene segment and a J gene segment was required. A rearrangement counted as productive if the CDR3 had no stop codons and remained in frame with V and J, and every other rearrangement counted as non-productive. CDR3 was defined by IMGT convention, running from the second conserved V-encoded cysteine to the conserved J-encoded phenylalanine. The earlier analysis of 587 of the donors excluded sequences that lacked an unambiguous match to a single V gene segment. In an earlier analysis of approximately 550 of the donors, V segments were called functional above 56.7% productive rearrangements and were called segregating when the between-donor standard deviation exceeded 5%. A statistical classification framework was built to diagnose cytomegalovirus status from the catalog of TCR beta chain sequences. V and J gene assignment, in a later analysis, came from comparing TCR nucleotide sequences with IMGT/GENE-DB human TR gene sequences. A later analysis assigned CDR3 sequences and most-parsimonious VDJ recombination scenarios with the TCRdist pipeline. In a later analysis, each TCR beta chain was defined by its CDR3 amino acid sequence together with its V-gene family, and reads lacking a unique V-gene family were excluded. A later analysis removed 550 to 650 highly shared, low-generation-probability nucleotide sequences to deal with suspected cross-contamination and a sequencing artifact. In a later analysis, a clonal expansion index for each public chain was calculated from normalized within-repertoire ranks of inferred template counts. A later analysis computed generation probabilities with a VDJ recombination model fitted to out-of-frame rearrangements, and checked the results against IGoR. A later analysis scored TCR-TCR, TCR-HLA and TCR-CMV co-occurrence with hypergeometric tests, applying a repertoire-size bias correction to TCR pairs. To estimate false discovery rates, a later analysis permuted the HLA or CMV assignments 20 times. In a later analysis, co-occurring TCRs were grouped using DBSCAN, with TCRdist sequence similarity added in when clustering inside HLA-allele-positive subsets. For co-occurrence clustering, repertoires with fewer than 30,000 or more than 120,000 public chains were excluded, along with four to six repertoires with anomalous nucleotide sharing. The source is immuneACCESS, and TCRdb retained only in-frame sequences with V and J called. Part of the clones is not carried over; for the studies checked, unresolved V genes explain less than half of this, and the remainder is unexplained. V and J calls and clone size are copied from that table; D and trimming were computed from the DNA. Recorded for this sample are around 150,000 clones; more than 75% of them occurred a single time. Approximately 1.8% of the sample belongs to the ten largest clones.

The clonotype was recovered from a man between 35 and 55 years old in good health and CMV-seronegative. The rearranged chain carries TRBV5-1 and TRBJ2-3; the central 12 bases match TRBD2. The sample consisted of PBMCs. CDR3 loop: CASSWTSGKGSTDTQYF. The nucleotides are TGCGCCAGCAGCTGGACTAGCGGGAAAGGTAGCACAGATACGCAGTATTTT.